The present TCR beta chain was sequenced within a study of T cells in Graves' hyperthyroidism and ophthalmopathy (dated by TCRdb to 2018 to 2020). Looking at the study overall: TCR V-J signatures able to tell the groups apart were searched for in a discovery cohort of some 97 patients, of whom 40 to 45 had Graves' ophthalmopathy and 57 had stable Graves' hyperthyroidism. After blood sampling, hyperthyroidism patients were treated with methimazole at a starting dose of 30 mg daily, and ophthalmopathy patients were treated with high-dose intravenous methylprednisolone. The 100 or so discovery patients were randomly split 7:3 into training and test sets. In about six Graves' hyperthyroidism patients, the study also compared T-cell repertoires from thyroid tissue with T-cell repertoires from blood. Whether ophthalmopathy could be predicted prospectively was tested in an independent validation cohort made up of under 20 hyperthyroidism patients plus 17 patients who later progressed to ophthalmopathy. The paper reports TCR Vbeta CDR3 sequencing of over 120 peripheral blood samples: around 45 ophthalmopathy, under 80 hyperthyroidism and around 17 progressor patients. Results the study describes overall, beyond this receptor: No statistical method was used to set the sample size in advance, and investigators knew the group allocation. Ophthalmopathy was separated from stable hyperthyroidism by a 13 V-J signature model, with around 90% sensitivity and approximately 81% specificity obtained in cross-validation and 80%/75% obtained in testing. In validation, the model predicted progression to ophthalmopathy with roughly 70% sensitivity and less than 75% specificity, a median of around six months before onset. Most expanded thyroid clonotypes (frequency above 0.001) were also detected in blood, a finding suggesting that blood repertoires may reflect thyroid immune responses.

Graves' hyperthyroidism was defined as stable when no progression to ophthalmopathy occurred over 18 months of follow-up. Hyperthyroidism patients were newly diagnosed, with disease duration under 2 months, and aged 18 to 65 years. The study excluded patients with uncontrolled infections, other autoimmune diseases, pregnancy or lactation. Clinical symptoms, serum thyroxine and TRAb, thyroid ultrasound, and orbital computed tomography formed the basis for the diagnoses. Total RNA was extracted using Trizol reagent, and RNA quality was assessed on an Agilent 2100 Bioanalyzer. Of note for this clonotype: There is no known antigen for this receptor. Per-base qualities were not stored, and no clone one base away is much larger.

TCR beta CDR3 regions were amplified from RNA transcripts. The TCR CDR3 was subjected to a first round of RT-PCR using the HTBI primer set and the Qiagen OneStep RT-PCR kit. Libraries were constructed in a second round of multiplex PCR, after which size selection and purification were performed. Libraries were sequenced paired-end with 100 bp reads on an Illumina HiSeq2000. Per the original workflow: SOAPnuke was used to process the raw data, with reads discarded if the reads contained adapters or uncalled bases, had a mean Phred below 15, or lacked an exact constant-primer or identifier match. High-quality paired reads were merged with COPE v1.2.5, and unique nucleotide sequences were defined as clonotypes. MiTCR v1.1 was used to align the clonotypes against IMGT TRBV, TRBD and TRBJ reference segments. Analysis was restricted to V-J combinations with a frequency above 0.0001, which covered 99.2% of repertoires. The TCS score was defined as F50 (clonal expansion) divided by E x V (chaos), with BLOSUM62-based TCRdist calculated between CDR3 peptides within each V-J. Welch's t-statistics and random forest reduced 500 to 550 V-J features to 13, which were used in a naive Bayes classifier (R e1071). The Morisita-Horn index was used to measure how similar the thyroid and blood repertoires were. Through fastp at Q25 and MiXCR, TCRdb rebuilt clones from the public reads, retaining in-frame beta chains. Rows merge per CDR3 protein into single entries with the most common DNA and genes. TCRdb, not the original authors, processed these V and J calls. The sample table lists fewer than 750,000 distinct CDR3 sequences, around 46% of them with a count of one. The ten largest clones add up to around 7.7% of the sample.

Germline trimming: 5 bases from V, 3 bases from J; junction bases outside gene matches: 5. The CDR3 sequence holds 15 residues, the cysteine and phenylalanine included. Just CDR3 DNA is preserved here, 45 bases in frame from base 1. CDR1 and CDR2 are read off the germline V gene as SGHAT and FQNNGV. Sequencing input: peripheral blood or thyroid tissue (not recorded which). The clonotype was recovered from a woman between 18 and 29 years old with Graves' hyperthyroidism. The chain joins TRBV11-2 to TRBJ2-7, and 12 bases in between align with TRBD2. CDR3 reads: CASSTRLAGDYEQYF. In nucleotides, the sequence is TGTGCCAGCAGCACCCGACTAGCGGGAGACTACGAGCAGTACTTC.